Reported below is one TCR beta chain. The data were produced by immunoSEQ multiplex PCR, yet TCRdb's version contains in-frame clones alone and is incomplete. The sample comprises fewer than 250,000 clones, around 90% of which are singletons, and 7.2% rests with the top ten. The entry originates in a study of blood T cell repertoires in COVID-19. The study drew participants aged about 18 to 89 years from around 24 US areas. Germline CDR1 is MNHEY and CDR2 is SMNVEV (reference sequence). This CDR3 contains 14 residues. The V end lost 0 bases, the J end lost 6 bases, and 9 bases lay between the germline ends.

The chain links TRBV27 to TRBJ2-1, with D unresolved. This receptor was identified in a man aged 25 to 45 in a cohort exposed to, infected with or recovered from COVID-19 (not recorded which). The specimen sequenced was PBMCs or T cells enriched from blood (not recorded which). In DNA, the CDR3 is TGTGCCAGCAGTTTATCCCTCCCCGGCAATGAGCAGTTCTTC. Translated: CASSLSLPGNEQFF.